The 27 T cell receptor beta chains below come from one sample, sequenced in a study of blood T cell repertoires in COVID-19 (TCRdb year 2020). Libraries were made using the immunoSEQ multiplex PCR assay. Entries here come from immuneACCESS through TCRdb and include only in-frame sequences with V and J called. Some clones fail to appear in such tables; in the studies checked, an unresolved V gene covers under half of the shortfall, and the cause of the remainder is unknown. This sample lists about 260,000 clones; about 89% were detected once. The top ten clones comprise just under 9% of the sample. Sequenced input: peripheral blood. The origin of the receptors is a man in his forties with active or convalescent COVID-19.

The chain recombines TRBV10-3 with TRBJ2-2, with TRBD1 matching 10 bases. CDR3 length: 15 residues. Looked up from germline, CDR1 is ENHRY and CDR2 is SYGVKD. V lost 4 bases to trimming and J lost 6 bases; unmatched junction nucleotides: 5. The CDR3 region is CAISGRGTGAGELFF. CDR3 bases: TGTGCCATCAGTGGCCGAGGGACAGGGGCCGGGGAGCTGTTTTTT.

This chain connects TRBV6-5 to TRBJ1-3; D remains ambiguous. V lost 0 bases to trimming and J lost 3 bases, with 9 bases between them. Germline CDR1 and CDR2: MNHEY and SVGAGI. The CDR3 has 15 residues. The CDR3 protein is CASSYSSGYGNTIYF. DNA for the CDR3: TGTGCCAGCAGTTACTCGTCGGGATATGGAAACACCATATATTTT.

The chain joins TRBV24-1 to TRBJ2-2; D perhaps matches TRBD1 (6 bases). Trimming took off 5 bases at V and 7 bases at J, with 13 bases between the two ends. Per the germline V gene, CDR1 is KGHDR and CDR2 is SFDVKD. The CDR3 contains 14 residues. CDR3 nucleotides: TGTGCCACCAGTGTAGCAGGGGAGATCGGGGAGCTGTTTTTT. Translated: CATSVAGEIGELFF.

The chain has TRBV11-2 and TRBJ2-1; D possibly corresponds to TRBD2 (5 bases). The CDR3 contains 14 residues. Trimming left V 5 bases short and J 2 bases short, with 10 bases between. Germline V CDR1 and CDR2: SGHAT, FQNNGV. CDR3 bases: TGTGCCAGCAGCCCCTCTAGCCCCTACAATGAGCAGTTCTTC. It is translated as CASSPSSPYNEQFF.

This clone has a single count. V gene TRBV12-5 combines with J gene TRBJ2-5; no clear D gene. The germline CDR1 and CDR2 sequences are LGHNT and FRNRAP. Trimming removed 7 bases at V and 5 bases at J, with 8 bases between. The CDR3 has 11 amino acids. As DNA, the CDR3 is TGTGCTAGTGCCCTCGTGGAGACCCAGTACTTC. It is translated as CASALVETQYF.

This chain links TRBV10-3 with TRBJ2-3; 9 nucleotides agree with TRBD1. Germline-derived CDR1 and CDR2 are ENHRY and SYGVKD. V was pared by 10 bases and J by 3 bases, with 8 bases of the junction left unmatched. The CDR3 extends over 14 amino acids. This CDR3 reads CATKPGQGTDTQYF. The CDR3 coding sequence is TGTGCCACCAAACCGGGACAGGGAACAGATACGCAGTATTTT.

The DNA of the CDR3 is TGCAGCGTTTTTAGTCTCCGAAGCTCCTACGAGCAGTACTTC. It codes for CSVFSLRSSYEQYF. V gene TRBV29-1 combines with J gene TRBJ2-7, with unresolved D. V was shortened by 5 bases and J by 0 bases, with 14 bases between the two germline ends. CDR3 length equals 14 residues. CDR1 and CDR2 (germline): SQVTM, ANQGSEA.

The V call is TRBV5-4, the J call TRBJ2-3, with 11 bases lining up with TRBD2. The CDR3 totals 16 residues. CDR1 and CDR2 from the germline V gene are SGHNT and YYREEE (reference sequence). V lost 3 bases and J lost 3; bases outside the gene matches: 6. Here the CDR3 DNA reads TGTGCCAGCAGCTCCGGGACTAGCGGAGTGACAGATACGCAGTATTTT. Translation gives CASSSGTSGVTDTQYF.

The chain combines TRBV7-9 with TRBJ2-5, with a possible D match to TRBD1 (6 bases). Germline V lookup: CDR1 SEHNR, CDR2 FQNEAQ (reference sequence). Between the trimmed V and J ends, which lost 7 bases and 2 bases, there was a span of 11 bases. The CDR3 sequence is 13 residues long. The CDR3 coding sequence is TGTGCCAGCAAGACGGACAGTCAAGAGACCCAGTACTTC. This sequence encodes CASKTDSQETQYF.

V gene TRBV24-1 combines with J gene TRBJ2-1, with 7 positions matching TRBD2. In germline, CDR1 is KGHDR, CDR2 SFDVKD. The V segment lost 9 bases and the J segment 5 bases; nucleotides outside the gene matches: 6. The CDR3 runs 13 residues. CDR3 sequence: CATGRVGNNEQFF. CDR3 coding DNA: TGTGCCACCGGGAGGGTAGGTAACAATGAGCAGTTCTTC.

V usage is TRBV9 and J usage is TRBJ2-7; 8 bases agree with TRBD1. CDR1 SGDLS and CDR2 YYNGEE come from the germline V gene. This CDR3 region has 15 residues. V lost 0 bases and J lost 2; bases outside the gene matches: 4. The CDR3 region is CASSVATGQAYEQYF. The CDR3 DNA reads TGTGCCAGCAGCGTAGCTACGGGACAGGCCTACGAGCAGTACTTC.

This chain links TRBV19 with TRBJ2-7, with D perhaps TRBD1 (6 bases). Trimming took off 3 bases at V and 6 bases at J, with 18 bases between the two ends. The CDR3 spans 15 residues. Germline assignment: CDR1 LNHDA and CDR2 SQIVND (reference sequence). CDR3 sequence reads: CASSMRGRGTGEQYF. CDR3 nucleotides: TGTGCCAGTAGTATGAGGGGCAGGGGAACGGGCGAGCAGTACTTC.

This clone was detected only once. The chain employs TRBV29-1 and TRBJ2-5; 7 bases map to TRBD1. CDR1 SQVTM and CDR2 ANQGSEA come from the germline V gene. V was pared by 1 base and J by 4 bases, with 6 bases of the junction left unmatched. The CDR3 covers 14 residues. The CDR3 is CSVEVGTAGETQYF. For the CDR3, the DNA is TGCAGCGTTGAAGTCGGGACAGCCGGAGAGACCCAGTACTTC.

The V gene is TRBV14, the J gene TRBJ1-2; D might be TRBD1 (6 bases). The germline V and J ends were trimmed by 5 bases and 4 bases, with 20 bases remaining between them. The V gene's germline CDR1 is SGHDN and CDR2 FVKESK. The CDR3 is made up of 16 amino acids. In DNA form, the CDR3 reads TGTGCCAGCAGCTTGGGGGCTTCCAGTCGGCCCTATGGCTACACCTTC. Protein: CASSLGASSRPYGYTF.

This chain uses TRBV19 with TRBJ1-2, with TRBD1 matching 8 bases. CDR1 LNHDA and CDR2 SQIVND come from the germline V gene (reference sequence). The CDR3 runs 12 residues. Germline trimming cut 8 bases from V and 4 bases from J; bases unmatched to any gene: 3. The CDR3 here is CASFTGGYGYTF. As DNA, the CDR3 is TGTGCCAGTTTTACAGGGGGCTATGGCTACACCTTC.

The gene calls are TRBV7-3 and TRBJ1-1; D is unresolved. V was clipped by 3 bases and J by 2 bases, with 7 bases between them. The CDR3 loop spans 13 amino acids. In germline, CDR1 is SGHTA, CDR2 FQGTGA. The CDR3 loop reads CASSFRDNTEAFF. The CDR3, as DNA: TGTGCCAGCAGCTTTCGGGATAACACTGAAGCTTTCTTT.

The chain links TRBV25-1 to TRBJ1-1; 7 nucleotides agree with TRBD1. CDR3 length: 17 residues. The V and J ends lost 1 base and 4 bases, in that order; junction bases with no gene match: 12. Germline CDR1 MGHDK, CDR2 SYGVNS. CDR3 DNA: TGTGCCAGCAGTGAATTGTTAACAGGGGATAGTTCCACTGAAGCTTTCTTT. It specifies CASSELLTGDSSTEAFF.

The chain carries TRBV13 and TRBJ1-1; 9 bases agree with TRBD1. The CDR3 contains 16 residues. V shed 2 bases, J shed 0 bases, and the junction held 4 bases outside the gene matches. Germline CDR1 is PRHDT and CDR2 is FYEKMQ (reference sequence). CDR3 sequence (DNA): TGTGCCAGCAGCTTACCAACAGGGGGCATGAACACTGAAGCTTTCTTT. Residues: CASSLPTGGMNTEAFF. The whole variable domain, remainder taken from reference TRBV13 and TRBJ1-1, is AAGVIQSPRHLIKEKRETATLKCYPIPRHDTVYWYQQGPGQDPQFLISFYEKMQSDKGSIPDRFSAQQFSDYHSELNMSSLELGDSALYFCASSLPTGGMNTEAFFGQGTRLTVV.

V and J are TRBV5-6 and TRBJ1-5; 8 nucleotides match TRBD1. CDR3 size: 15 residues. The ends lost 3 bases at V and 5 bases at J; junction bases unmatched: 7. The V gene's germline CDR1 is SGHDT and CDR2 YYEEEE. The CDR3 bases are TGTGCCAGCAGCTCCGGGACAGGAAACTATCAGCCCCAGCATTTT. It encodes CASSSGTGNYQPQHF.

The chain uses TRBV5-1 and TRBJ2-1, with 9 bases that match TRBD2. This CDR3 has 15 amino acids. V gave up 0 bases and J gave up 3 bases; unmatched junction bases: 1. Germline loops: CDR1 SGHRS, CDR2 YFSETQ. CDR3 in amino acids: CASSLEAGGYNEQFF. CDR3 bases: TGCGCCAGCAGCTTGGAAGCGGGGGGCTACAATGAGCAGTTCTTC. The variable domain in full, with the rest retrieved from reference TRBV5-1 and TRBJ2-1, is KAGVTQTPRYLIKTRGQQVTLSCSPISGHRSVSWYQQTPGQGLQFLFEYFSETQRNKGNFPGRFSGRQFSNSRSEMNVSTLELGDSALYLCASSLEAGGYNEQFFGPGTRLTVL.

This chain links TRBV9 with TRBJ1-4; possibly TRBD1 for D (6 bases). Germline CDR1 SGDLS, CDR2 YYNGEE. Trimming shortened V by 5 bases and J by 7 bases, and 15 bases separated the two germline ends. CDR3 length equals 14 residues. For the CDR3, the DNA is TGTGCCAGCAGTTTAGGGGGTCTTGGTGAAAAACTGTTTTTT. It yields the protein CASSLGGLGEKLFF. Complete variable domain (other parts from reference TRBV9 and TRBJ1-4): DSGVTQTPKHLITATGQRVTLRCSPRSGDLSVYWYQQSLDQGLQFLIQYYNGEERAKGNILERFSAQQFPDLHSELNLSSLELGDSALYFCASSLGGLGEKLFFGSGTQLSVL.

The V gene is TRBV12-5, the J gene TRBJ2-7; D unclear. Per the germline V gene, CDR1 is LGHNT and CDR2 is FRNRAP. Trimming took off 4 bases at V and 0 bases at J, with 10 bases between the two ends. CDR3 size: 14 residues. CDR3: CASGSPVNSYEQYF. The DNA of the CDR3 is TGTGCTAGTGGTTCCCCTGTAAACTCCTACGAGCAGTACTTC.

The V and J genes are TRBV28 and TRBJ2-7; TRBD1 might be the D (5 bases). V gave up 3 bases and J gave up 3 bases, with 12 bases separating them. The length of the CDR3 is 14 residues. Germline lookup yields CDR1 MDHEN and CDR2 SYDVKM. This chain's CDR3 is CASSLAGKHYEQYF. In DNA, the CDR3 is TGTGCCAGCAGTTTGGCAGGGAAACACTACGAGCAGTACTTC.

The chain carries TRBV5-6 and TRBJ1-2; 8 bases map to TRBD1. CDR3 length: 12 residues. Trimming at V came to 6 bases and at J to 11 bases, leaving 9 bases not matched to a gene. The germline gives CDR1 SGHDT, CDR2 YYEEEE. The CDR3 sequence: CASTWGQGAYTF. Written as DNA, the CDR3 is TGTGCCAGCACTTGGGGTCAGGGGGCGTACACCTTC.

This chain connects TRBV19 to TRBJ2-1, with TRBD1 matching over 8 bases. The V and J ends lost 4 bases and 4 bases, in that order; junction bases with no gene match: 12. Per the germline V gene, CDR1 is LNHDA and CDR2 is SQIVND (reference sequence). This CDR3 has 17 residues. The CDR3 spells CASSSETGTGSYNEQFF. The CDR3 DNA reads TGTGCCAGTAGTAGTGAGACAGGGACAGGATCATACAATGAGCAGTTCTTC.

CDR3 bases: TGTGCCAGCAGCGTAGGGACAGAAGCTTCCAATCAGCCCCAGCATTTT. It is translated as CASSVGTEASNQPQHF. The chain couples TRBV9 to TRBJ1-5; TRBD1 is a possible D gene (6 bases). Trimming stripped 0 bases from V and 3 bases from J, with 13 bases between. CDR1 and CDR2 from the germline V gene are SGDLS and YYNGEE. The CDR3 is 16 residues long.

The rearrangement joins TRBV11-3 to TRBJ1-1; 7 bases agree with TRBD1. V dropped 5 bases and J dropped 8; count of bases not matched to a gene: 11. Germline V gene lookup returns CDR1 SGHNT and CDR2 YENEEA. CDR3 length: 14 residues. CDR3 loop: CASSTTGARTEAFF. As DNA, the CDR3 is TGTGCCAGCAGCACAACAGGGGCGCGGACGGAAGCTTTCTTT.